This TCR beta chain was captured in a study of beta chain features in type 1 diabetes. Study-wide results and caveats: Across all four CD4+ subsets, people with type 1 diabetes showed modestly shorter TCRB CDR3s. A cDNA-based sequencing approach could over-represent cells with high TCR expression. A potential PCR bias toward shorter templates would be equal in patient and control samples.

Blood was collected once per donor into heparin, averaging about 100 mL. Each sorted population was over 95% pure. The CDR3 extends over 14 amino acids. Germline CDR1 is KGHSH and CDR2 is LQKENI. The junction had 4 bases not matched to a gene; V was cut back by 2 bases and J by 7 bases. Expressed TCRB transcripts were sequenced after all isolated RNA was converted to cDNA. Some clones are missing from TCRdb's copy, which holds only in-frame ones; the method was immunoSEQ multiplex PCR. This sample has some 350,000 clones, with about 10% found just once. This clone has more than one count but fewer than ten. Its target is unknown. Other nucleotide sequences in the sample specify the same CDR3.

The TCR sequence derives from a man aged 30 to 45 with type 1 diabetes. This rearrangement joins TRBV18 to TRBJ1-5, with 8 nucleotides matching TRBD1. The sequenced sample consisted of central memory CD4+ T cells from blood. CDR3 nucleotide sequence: TGTGCCAGCTCACCAGGACAGGGCACCCAGCCCCAGCATTTT. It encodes CASSPGQGTQPQHF.